The present T cell receptor beta chain was sequenced within a study of blood T cell repertoires in COVID-19. Across the whole study: Acute-phase and convalescent COVID-19 samples originated in the United States, Italy and Spain.

In the original processing: From reference gene primer amplification, estimates of nucleated cell counts were derived. The table came from immunoSEQ multiplex PCR; TCRdb's copy has only in-frame clones and leaves some out. That table gives V, J and clone size, and the DNA gave D and trimming. The repertoire holds about 20,000 clones, with about 91% as singletons. After removal of 2 bases from V and 2 bases from J, the junction contained 4 bases not matched to a gene. The germline gives CDR1 SGHAT, CDR2 FQDESV (reference sequence). This CDR3 has 16 amino acids. This clone has only a few counts. This sequence was found in a young woman who had recovered from COVID-19. The material sequenced was PBMCs or T cells enriched from blood (not recorded which). V gene TRBV11-1 combines with J gene TRBJ1-3; 9 bases map to TRBD1. The CDR3 DNA follows: TGTGCCAGCAGCTTAACGGACAGGGGTCCTGGAAACACCATATATTTT. Translating it yields CASSLTDRGPGNTIYF.